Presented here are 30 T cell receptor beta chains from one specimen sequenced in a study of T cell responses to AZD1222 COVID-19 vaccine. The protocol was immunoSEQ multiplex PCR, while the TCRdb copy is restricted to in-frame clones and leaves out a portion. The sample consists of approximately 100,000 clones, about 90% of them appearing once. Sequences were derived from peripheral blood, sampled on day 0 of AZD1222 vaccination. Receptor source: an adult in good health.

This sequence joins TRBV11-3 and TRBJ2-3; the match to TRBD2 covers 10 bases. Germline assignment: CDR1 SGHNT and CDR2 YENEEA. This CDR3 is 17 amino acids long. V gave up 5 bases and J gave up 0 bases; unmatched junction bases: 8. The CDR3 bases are TGTGCCAGCAGCCTTAGCGGGAGGTCGTCCAGCACAGATACGCAGTATTTT. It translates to CASSLSGRSSSTDTQYF.

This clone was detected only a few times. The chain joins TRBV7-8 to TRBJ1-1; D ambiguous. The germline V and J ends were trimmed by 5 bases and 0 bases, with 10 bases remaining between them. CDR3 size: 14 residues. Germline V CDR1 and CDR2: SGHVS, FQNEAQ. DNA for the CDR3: TGTGCCAGCAGCCTTTCCAGTATGAACACTGAAGCTTTCTTT. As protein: CASSLSSMNTEAFF.

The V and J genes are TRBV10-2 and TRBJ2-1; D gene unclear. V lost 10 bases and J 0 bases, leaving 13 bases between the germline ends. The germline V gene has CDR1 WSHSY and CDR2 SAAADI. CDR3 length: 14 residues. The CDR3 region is CATWTVDSYNEQFF. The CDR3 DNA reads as TGCGCCACCTGGACGGTCGACTCCTACAATGAGCAGTTCTTC.

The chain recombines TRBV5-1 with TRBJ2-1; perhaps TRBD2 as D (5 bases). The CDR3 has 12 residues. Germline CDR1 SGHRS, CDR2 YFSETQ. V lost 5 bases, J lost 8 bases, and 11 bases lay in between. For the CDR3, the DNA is TGCGCCAGCAGTCTCGGGATAGATGAGCAGTTCTTC. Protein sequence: CASSLGIDEQFF.

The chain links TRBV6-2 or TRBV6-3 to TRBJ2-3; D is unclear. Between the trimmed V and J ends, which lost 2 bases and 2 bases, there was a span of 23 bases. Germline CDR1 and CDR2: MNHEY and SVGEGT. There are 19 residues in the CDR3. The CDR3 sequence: CASSYPLLSGGFSTDTQYF. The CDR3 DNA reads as TGTGCCAGCAGTTACCCCCTTTTATCGGGCGGTTTTTCCACAGATACGCAGTATTTT.

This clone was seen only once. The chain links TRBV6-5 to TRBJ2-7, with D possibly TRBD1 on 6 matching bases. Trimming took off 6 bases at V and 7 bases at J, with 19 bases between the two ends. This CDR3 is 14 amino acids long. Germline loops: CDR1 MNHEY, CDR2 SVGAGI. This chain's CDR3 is CASRSLSNRVEQYF. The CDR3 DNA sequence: TGTGCCAGCAGATCCCTTTCGAACAGGGTAGAGCAGTACTTC.

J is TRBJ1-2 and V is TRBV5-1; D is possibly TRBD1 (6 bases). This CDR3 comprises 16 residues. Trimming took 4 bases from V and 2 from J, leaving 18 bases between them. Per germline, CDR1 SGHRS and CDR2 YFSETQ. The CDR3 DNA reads TGCGCCAGCAGCCCCCATCCTGGACAGTTAAACTATGGCTACACCTTC. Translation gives CASSPHPGQLNYGYTF.

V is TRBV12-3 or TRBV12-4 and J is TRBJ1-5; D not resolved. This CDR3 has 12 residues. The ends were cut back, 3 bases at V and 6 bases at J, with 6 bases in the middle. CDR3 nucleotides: TGTGCCAGCAGTTTGGCAGGTCAGCCCCAGCATTTT. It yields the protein CASSLAGQPQHF.

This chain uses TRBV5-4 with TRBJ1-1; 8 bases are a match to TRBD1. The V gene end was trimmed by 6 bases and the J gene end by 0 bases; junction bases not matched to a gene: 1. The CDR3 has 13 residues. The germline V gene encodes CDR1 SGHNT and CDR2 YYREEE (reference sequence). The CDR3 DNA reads TGTGCCAGCAAGGACAGGGTGAACACTGAAGCTTTCTTT. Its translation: CASKDRVNTEAFF.

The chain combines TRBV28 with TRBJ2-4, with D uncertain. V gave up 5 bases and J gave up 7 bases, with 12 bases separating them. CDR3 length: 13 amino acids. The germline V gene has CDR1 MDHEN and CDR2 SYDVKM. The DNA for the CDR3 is TGTGCCAGCAGTAGGACCCAGCTTAACATTCAGTACTTC. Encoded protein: CASSRTQLNIQYF.

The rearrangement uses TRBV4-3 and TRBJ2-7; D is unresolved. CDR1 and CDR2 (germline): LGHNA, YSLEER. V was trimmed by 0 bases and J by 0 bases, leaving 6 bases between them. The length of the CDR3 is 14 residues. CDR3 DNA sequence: TGCGCCAGCAGCCAAGAAAAGTTCTCCTACGAGCAGTACTTC. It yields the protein CASSQEKFSYEQYF.

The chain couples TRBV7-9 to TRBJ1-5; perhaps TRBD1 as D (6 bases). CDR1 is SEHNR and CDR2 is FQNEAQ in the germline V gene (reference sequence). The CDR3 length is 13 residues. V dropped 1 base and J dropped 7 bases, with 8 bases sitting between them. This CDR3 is CASSLEGVQPQHF. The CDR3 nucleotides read TGTGCCAGCAGCTTAGAGGGGGTGCAGCCCCAGCATTTT.

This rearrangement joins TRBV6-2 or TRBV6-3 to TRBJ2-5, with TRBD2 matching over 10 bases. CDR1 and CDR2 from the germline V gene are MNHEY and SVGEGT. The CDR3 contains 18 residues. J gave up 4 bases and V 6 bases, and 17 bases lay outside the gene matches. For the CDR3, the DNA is TGTGCCAGCAGGCCTCAACGAGGGGCTAGCGGGGGAATAGAGACCCAGTACTTC. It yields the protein CASRPQRGASGGIETQYF.

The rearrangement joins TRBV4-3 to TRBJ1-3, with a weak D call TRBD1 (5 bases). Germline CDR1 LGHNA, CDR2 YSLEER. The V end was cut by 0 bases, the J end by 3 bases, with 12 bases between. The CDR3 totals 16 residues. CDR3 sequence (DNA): TGCGCCAGCAGCCAAGATTCCGGGGCAGGTGGAAACACCATATATTTT. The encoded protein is CASSQDSGAGGNTIYF.

The CDR3 DNA follows: TGTGCCAGCAGCTACGACAGGGGGCTCCCCTACGAGCAGTACTTC. Residues: CASSYDRGLPYEQYF. This chain joins TRBV11-2 and TRBJ2-7; TRBD1 aligns across 10 bases. V lost 4 bases to trimming and J lost 2 bases; unmatched junction nucleotides: 5. CDR3 length equals 15 residues. The germline V gene has CDR1 SGHAT and CDR2 FQNNGV.

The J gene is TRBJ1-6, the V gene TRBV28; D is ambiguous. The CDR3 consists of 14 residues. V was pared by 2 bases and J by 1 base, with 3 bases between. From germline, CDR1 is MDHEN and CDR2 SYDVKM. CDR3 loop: CASSLRSYNSPLHF. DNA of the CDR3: TGTGCCAGCAGTTTAAGGTCCTATAATTCACCCCTCCACTTT.

The CDR3 DNA sequence: TGTGCCAGCTCACCGGGTGATCAGCGAGCCAAAAACATTCAGTACTTC. The encoded protein is CASSPGDQRAKNIQYF. The chain is built from TRBV18 and TRBJ2-4; D ambiguous. Trimming shortened V by 3 bases and J by 0 bases, and 12 bases separated the two germline ends. The germline V gene has CDR1 KGHSH and CDR2 LQKENI. This CDR3 has 16 residues.

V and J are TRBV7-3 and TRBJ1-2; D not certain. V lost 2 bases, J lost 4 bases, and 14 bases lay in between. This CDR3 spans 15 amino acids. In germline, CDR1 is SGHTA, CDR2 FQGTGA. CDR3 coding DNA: TGTGCCAGCAGCTTATTGGCCGGCTCCCTCTATGGCTACACCTTC. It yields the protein CASSLLAGSLYGYTF.

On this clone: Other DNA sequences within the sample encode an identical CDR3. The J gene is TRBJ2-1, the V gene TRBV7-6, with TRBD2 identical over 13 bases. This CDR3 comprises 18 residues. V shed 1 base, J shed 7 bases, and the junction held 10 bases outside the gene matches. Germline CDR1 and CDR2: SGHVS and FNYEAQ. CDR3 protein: CASSLEIEGLAGKNEQFF. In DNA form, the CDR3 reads TGTGCCAGCAGCTTAGAGATAGAGGGACTAGCGGGAAAAAATGAGCAGTTCTTC. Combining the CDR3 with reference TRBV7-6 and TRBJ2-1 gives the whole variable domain GAGVSQSPRYKVTKRGQDVALRCDPISGHVSLYWYRQALGQGPEFLTYFNYEAQQDKSGLPNDRFSAERPEGSISTLTIQRTEQRDSAMYRCASSLEIEGLAGKNEQFFGPGTRLTVL.

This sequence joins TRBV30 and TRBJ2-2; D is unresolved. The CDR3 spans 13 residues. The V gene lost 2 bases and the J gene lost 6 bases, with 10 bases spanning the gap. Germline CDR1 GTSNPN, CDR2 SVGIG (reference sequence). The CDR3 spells CAWSFRWAGELFF. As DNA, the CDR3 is TGTGCCTGGAGTTTCCGGTGGGCCGGGGAGCTGTTTTTT.

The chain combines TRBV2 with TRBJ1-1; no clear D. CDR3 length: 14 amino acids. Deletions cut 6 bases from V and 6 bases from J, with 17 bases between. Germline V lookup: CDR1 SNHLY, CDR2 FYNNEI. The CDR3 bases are TGTGCCAGCAGCCTCGACCGGGTGATTGCTGAAGCTTTCTTT. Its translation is CASSLDRVIAEAFF.

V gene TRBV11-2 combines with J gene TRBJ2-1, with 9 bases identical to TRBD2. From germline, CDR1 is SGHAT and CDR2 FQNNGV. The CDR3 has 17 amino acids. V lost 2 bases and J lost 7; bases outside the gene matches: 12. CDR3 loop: CASSLLSSGRVRNEQFF. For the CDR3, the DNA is TGTGCCAGCAGCTTATTGAGTAGCGGGAGAGTTAGGAATGAGCAGTTCTTC.

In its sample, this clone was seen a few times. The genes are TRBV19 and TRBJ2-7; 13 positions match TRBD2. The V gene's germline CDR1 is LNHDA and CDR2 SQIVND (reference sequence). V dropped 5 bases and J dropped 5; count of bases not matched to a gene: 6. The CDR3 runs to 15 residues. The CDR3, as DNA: TGTGCCAGTAGTCTAGGGACTAGCGGGATGAACGAGCAGTACTTC. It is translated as CASSLGTSGMNEQYF.

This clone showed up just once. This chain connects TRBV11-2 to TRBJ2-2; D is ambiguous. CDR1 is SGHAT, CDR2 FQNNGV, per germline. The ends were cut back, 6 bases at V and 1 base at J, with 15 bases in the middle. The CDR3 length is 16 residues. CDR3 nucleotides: TGTGCCAGCAGTCGAAACATTAACAGGAACACCGGGGAGCTGTTTTTT. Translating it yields CASSRNINRNTGELFF.

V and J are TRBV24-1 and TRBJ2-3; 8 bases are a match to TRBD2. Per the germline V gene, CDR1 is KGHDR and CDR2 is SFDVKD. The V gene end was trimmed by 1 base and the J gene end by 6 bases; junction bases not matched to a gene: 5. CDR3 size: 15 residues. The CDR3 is CATSDFAGGRDTQYF. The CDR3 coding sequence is TGTGCCACCAGTGATTTTGCGGGAGGAAGGGATACGCAGTATTTT.

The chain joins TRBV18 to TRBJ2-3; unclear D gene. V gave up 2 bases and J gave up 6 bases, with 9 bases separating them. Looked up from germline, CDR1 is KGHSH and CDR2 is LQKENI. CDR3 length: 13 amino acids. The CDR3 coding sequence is TGTGCCAGCTCACCAGGGCAAGAGGATACGCAGTATTTT. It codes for CASSPGQEDTQYF.

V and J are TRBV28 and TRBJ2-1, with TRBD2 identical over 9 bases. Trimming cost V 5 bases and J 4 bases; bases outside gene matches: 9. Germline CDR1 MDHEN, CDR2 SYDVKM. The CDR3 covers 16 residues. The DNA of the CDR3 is TGTGCCAGCAGTACAGCCGGGACTAGCCTTTACAATGAGCAGTTCTTC. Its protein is CASSTAGTSLYNEQFF.

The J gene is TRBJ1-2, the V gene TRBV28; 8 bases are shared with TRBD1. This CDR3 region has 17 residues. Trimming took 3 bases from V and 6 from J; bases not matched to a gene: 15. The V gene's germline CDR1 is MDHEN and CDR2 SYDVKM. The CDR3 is CASSLSRQGRAFHGYTF. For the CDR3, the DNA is TGTGCCAGCAGTTTGTCCCGACAGGGGAGAGCTTTCCATGGCTACACCTTC.

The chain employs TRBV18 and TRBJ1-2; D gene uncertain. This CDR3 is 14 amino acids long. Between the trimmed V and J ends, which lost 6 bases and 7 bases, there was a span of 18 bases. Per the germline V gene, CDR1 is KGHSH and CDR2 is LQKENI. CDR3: CASSAQEGLGGYTF. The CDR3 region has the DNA TGTGCCAGCTCGGCCCAGGAGGGTCTAGGTGGCTACACCTTC.

The CDR3 DNA follows: TGTGCCAGTAGTTATCTCTCGGGGGTGGTGCGGGGGAGCTCCTACAATGAGCAGTTCTTC. Residues: CASSYLSGVVRGSSYNEQFF. The V and J genes are TRBV19 and TRBJ2-1, with TRBD2 identical over 7 bases. J gave up 0 bases and V 5 bases, and 19 bases lay outside the gene matches. The CDR3 consists of 20 residues. CDR1 is LNHDA and CDR2 is SQIVND in the germline V gene (reference sequence).